Following are 18 T cell receptor beta chains from one sample sequenced in a study of cytomegalovirus exposure and HLA in healthy donors. The assay was immunoSEQ multiplex PCR, and TCRdb's table has in-frame clones only and misses some. The sample lists 45,000 to 65,000 clones; about 88% were seen once. Sequencing was done on a sample of PBMCs. The source is a woman between 18 and 29 years old in good health and CMV-seronegative.

This clone turned up a few times. V and J are TRBV2 and TRBJ2-7; 13 positions match TRBD2. Germline V CDR1 and CDR2: SNHLY, FYNNEI. The ends lost 7 bases at V and 4 bases at J; junction bases unmatched: 7. This CDR3 has 15 amino acids. CDR3 coding DNA: TGTGCCAGCAAACCGACTAGCGGGGGGCCGTACGAGCAGTACTTC. The encoded protein is CASKPTSGGPYEQYF. The variable domain in full, with the rest retrieved from reference TRBV2 and TRBJ2-7, is EPEVTQTPSHQVTQMGQEVILRCVPISNHLYFYWYRQILGQKVEFLVSFYNNEISEKSEIFDDQFSVERPDGSNFTLKIRSTKLEDSAMYFCASKPTSGGPYEQYFGPGTRLTVT.

The V gene is TRBV28, the J gene TRBJ2-5; 9 bases line up with TRBD2. CDR1 is MDHEN, CDR2 SYDVKM, per germline. After removal of 3 bases from V and 5 bases from J, the junction contained 4 bases not matched to a gene. This CDR3 comprises 14 residues. In nucleotides, the CDR3 is TGTGCCAGCAGTTTGCGGGAGGGTAGGGAGACCCAGTACTTC. Its protein is CASSLREGRETQYF.

This clone was counted once. The chain employs TRBV4-3 and TRBJ2-7; 11 positions agree with TRBD1. The germline V gene encodes CDR1 LGHNA and CDR2 YSLEER. CDR3 length: 17 residues. V shed 0 bases and J 2 bases; nucleotides not matched to a gene: 6. The CDR3 DNA is TGCGCCAGCAGCCAAGAGATTGGGACAGGGGGGACCTACGAGCAGTACTTC. Its translation is CASSQEIGTGGTYEQYF.

The chain couples TRBV18 to TRBJ2-7, with 9 bases aligning to TRBD1. Trimming cost V 0 bases and J 5 bases; bases outside gene matches: 5. This CDR3 spans 15 amino acids. The germline gives CDR1 KGHSH, CDR2 LQKENI. The CDR3 loop reads CASSPPSGQGNEQYF. The CDR3 nucleotides read TGTGCCAGCTCACCACCCTCAGGACAGGGGAACGAGCAGTACTTC.

The CDR3: CASSASGTSGMNEQFF. CDR3 DNA: TGTGCCAGCAGCGCCTCCGGGACTAGCGGGATGAATGAGCAGTTCTTC. The chain uses TRBV9 and TRBJ2-1, with TRBD2 identical over 13 bases. Trimming cost V 3 bases and J 7 bases; bases outside gene matches: 7. Germline CDR1 SGDLS, CDR2 YYNGEE. This CDR3 is built from 16 residues.

The J gene is TRBJ1-2, the V gene TRBV4-2, with D perhaps TRBD1 (6 bases). Trimming shortened V by 4 bases and J by 7 bases, and 19 bases separated the two germline ends. The CDR3 runs 15 residues. The germline gives CDR1 LGHNA, CDR2 YNFKEQ. The CDR3 sequence is CASSLQDSSLFGYTF. In DNA, the CDR3 is TGTGCCAGCAGCCTTCAGGACAGCTCTCTCTTTGGCTACACCTTC.

This clone came up once. This chain uses TRBV7-2 with TRBJ2-3, with TRBD2 matching 8 bases. V lost 6 bases, J lost 4 bases, and 15 bases stayed unmatched. CDR1 and CDR2 from the germline V gene are SGHTA and FQGNSA. The CDR3 loop spans 17 amino acids. The CDR3 sequence: CASSPFGGGSGADTQYF. DNA for the CDR3: TGTGCCAGCAGTCCTTTCGGCGGGGGGTCCGGGGCAGATACGCAGTATTTT. Variable domain in full (rest from reference TRBV7-2 and TRBJ2-3): GAGVSQSPSNKVTEKGKDVELRCDPISGHTALYWYRQSLGQGLEFLIYFQGNSAPDKSGLPSDRFSAERTGGSVSTLTIQRTQQEDSAVYLCASSPFGGGSGADTQYFGPGTRLTVL.

The DNA for the CDR3 is TGTGCCAGCAGTTTATTTCAAGCTTGGCAGGGGAACTACAATGAGCAGTTCTTC. This encodes CASSLFQAWQGNYNEQFF. V and J are TRBV27 and TRBJ2-1; D may be TRBD1 (6 bases). CDR1 MNHEY and CDR2 SMNVEV come from the germline V gene (reference sequence). This CDR3 has 18 amino acids. The V gene lost 1 base and the J gene lost 3 bases, with 19 bases spanning the gap.

The chain uses TRBV30 and TRBJ1-1; D uncertain. The ends were cut back, 7 bases at V and 1 base at J, with 16 bases in the middle. Germline V gene data show CDR1 as GTSNPN and CDR2 as SVGIG (reference sequence). The CDR3 is 14 amino acids. In DNA form, the CDR3 reads TGTGCCTTTCTGCTCGGGAGGCGGAACACTGAAGCTTTCTTT. Protein: CAFLLGRRNTEAFF.

This clone was counted a few times. The chain has TRBV5-8 and TRBJ2-1; 10 nucleotides line up with TRBD1. J gave up 0 bases and V 4 bases, and 1 base lay outside the gene matches. The CDR3 length is 15 residues. CDR1 and CDR2 from the germline V gene are SGHTS and YDEGEE. For the CDR3, the DNA is TGTGCCAGCAGCCGACAGGGGGCCTCCTACAATGAGCAGTTCTTC. Protein: CASSRQGASYNEQFF.

The rearrangement links TRBV7-6 to TRBJ2-6; TRBD1 aligns across 9 bases. The germline V gene encodes CDR1 SGHVS and CDR2 FNYEAQ. The CDR3 totals 17 residues. Trimming took 6 bases from V and 0 from J; bases not matched to a gene: 6. CDR3 region: CASSEQGANSGANVLTF. As DNA, the CDR3 is TGTGCCAGCAGTGAACAGGGGGCGAACTCTGGGGCCAACGTCCTGACTTTC. Combining the CDR3 with reference TRBV7-6 and TRBJ2-6 gives the whole variable domain GAGVSQSPRYKVTKRGQDVALRCDPISGHVSLYWYRQALGQGPEFLTYFNYEAQQDKSGLPNDRFSAERPEGSISTLTIQRTEQRDSAMYRCASSEQGANSGANVLTFGAGSRLTVL.

The V call is TRBV7-6, the J call TRBJ1-1; no reliable D call. V was shortened by 4 bases and J by 2 bases, with 11 bases between the two germline ends. In germline, CDR1 is SGHVS, CDR2 FNYEAQ. There are 14 residues in the CDR3. The CDR3 nucleotides read TGTGCCAGCAGCTCCGCGAGACTAAACACTGAAGCTTTCTTT. This gives the protein CASSSARLNTEAFF.

The chain is built from TRBV2 and TRBJ2-7, with 14 bases matching TRBD2. With V trimmed by 5 bases and J by 5 bases, 5 bases remained unmatched. The CDR3 length is 15 residues. Per the germline V gene, CDR1 is SNHLY and CDR2 is FYNNEI. The chain's CDR3 is CASSRTSGGIDEQYF. The CDR3 nucleotides read TGTGCCAGCAGTCGGACTAGCGGGGGGATCGACGAGCAGTACTTC.

V is TRBV7-6 and J is TRBJ2-5; 10 nucleotides match TRBD1. V lost 4 bases and J lost 2; bases outside the gene matches: 1. CDR1 and CDR2 (germline): SGHVS, FNYEAQ. The CDR3 sequence is 14 residues long. The CDR3 DNA reads TGTGCCAGCAGCTCGGGACAGGGGCAAGAGACCCAGTACTTC. This gives the protein CASSSGQGQETQYF.

This clone was counted once. This chain connects TRBV30 to TRBJ1-1; 7 bases align to TRBD1. The CDR3 is made up of 13 amino acids. CDR1 GTSNPN and CDR2 SVGIG come from the germline V gene (reference sequence). The ends lost 7 bases at V and 1 base at J; junction bases unmatched: 6. This CDR3 is CAYHRGPNTEAFF. CDR3 sequence (DNA): TGTGCCTATCACAGGGGCCCGAACACTGAAGCTTTCTTT.

This chain links TRBV6-1 with TRBJ2-1; 9 nucleotides agree with TRBD2. Germline lookup yields CDR1 MNHNS and CDR2 SASEGT. Unmatched junction bases numbered 2, after V lost 0 bases and J lost 2 bases. The CDR3 consists of 16 residues. CDR3 DNA sequence: TGTGCCAGCAGTGAAGCGCGGGGGGGCGCCTACAATGAGCAGTTCTTC. Protein product: CASSEARGGAYNEQFF.

The genes are TRBV28 and TRBJ1-4, with TRBD1 identical over 8 bases. Germline V gene data show CDR1 as MDHEN and CDR2 as SYDVKM. Germline trimming cut 7 bases from V and 6 bases from J; bases unmatched to any gene: 7. The CDR3 length is 14 residues. CDR3 amino acids: CASTVGTGHEKLFF. The CDR3 DNA is TGTGCCAGCACAGTAGGGACAGGCCATGAAAAACTGTTTTTT.

This clone was counted only a few times. The J gene is TRBJ1-2, the V gene TRBV25-1, with 9 bases matching TRBD1. With V trimmed by 1 base and J by 4 bases, 10 bases remained unmatched. The CDR3 runs to 17 residues. The germline V gene has CDR1 MGHDK and CDR2 SYGVNS. In DNA, the CDR3 is TGTGCCAGCAGTGAATTCGGAGCCGGGACAGGGCGCTATGGCTACACCTTC. Residues: CASSEFGAGTGRYGYTF.